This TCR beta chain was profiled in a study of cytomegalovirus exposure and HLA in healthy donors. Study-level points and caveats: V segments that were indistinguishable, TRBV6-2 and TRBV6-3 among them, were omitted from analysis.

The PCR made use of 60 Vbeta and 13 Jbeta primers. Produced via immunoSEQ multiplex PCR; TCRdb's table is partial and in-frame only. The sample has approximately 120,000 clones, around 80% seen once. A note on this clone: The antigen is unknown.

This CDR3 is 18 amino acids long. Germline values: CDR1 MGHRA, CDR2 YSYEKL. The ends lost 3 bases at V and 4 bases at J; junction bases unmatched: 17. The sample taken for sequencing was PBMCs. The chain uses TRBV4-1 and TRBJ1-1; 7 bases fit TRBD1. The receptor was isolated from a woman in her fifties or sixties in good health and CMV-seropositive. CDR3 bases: TGCGCCAGCAGCCATCGCGGGGCAGGGGGTTTTTCGAGCACTGAAGCTTTCTTT. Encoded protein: CASSHRGAGGFSSTEAFF.